Reported below is one T cell receptor beta chain. Its specificity is unknown. Trimming removed 4 bases at V and 3 bases at J, with 10 bases between. CDR1 is SGDLS and CDR2 is YYNGEE in the germline V gene. The CDR3 loop spans 13 amino acids. With 60 Vbeta and 13 Jbeta primers, the PCR was carried out. Here immunoSEQ multiplex PCR was the method, and the copy in TCRdb shows in-frame clones only, minus some. In the table there are 100,000 to 150,000 clones, 70% to 80% of which are singletons. This record belongs to a study of cytomegalovirus exposure and HLA in healthy donors. Study-level results: In an earlier analysis, most TCR beta V segments were productive about 90% or about 30% of the time. Accurate HLA-A and HLA-B prediction from TCR beta sequences was reported for most subjects. Among the sequence variants, a highly shared cluster was likely an artifact of sequencing. Later analysis found that TCR beta chains associated with HLA were more clonally expanded than other, equally common chains.

The rearrangement links TRBV9 to TRBJ1-2; maybe TRBD1 (5 bases). This clonotype originated in a woman between 45 and 65 years old in good health and CMV-seropositive. Specimen: PBMCs. This CDR3 is CASSQTDYYGYTF. Here the CDR3 DNA reads TGTGCCAGCAGCCAGACAGATTACTATGGCTACACCTTC.